By frequency in the sample, the clone carrying this T cell receptor beta chain is large (0.1 to 1%). What it binds is not known. Trimming pared 7 bases from V and 1 base from J, leaving 16 bases between. The germline CDR1 and CDR2 sequences are MNHNS and SASEGT. The length of the CDR3 is 15 residues. The record originates from a study of glioma-infiltrating T cells. Amplification of TCR alpha and beta CDR3 regions from RNA used iRepertoire nested multiplex PCR. TCRdb itself ran the multiplex PCR reads through MiXCR, one entry per CDR3 protein. The sample has fewer than 950 distinct CDR3 sequences, roughly a sixth seen once. Whole-study results and caveats: Non-neoplastic patients had below-expected tissue-blood divergence, while all gliomas exceeded expectation. Very few CDR3 sequences were shared between tissue and blood.

The TCR originated in a human donor with low-grade glioma or glioblastoma, undergoing nonglioma brain surgery, or in good health (not recorded which). The specimen was glioma tissue, nonneoplastic brain tissue, or PBMCs (not recorded which). The genes are TRBV6-1 and TRBJ1-2; no clear D. CDR3 region: CASKEQAPLNYGYTF. Written as DNA, the CDR3 is TGTGCCAGCAAAGAGCAAGCCCCACTTAACTATGGCTACACCTTC.